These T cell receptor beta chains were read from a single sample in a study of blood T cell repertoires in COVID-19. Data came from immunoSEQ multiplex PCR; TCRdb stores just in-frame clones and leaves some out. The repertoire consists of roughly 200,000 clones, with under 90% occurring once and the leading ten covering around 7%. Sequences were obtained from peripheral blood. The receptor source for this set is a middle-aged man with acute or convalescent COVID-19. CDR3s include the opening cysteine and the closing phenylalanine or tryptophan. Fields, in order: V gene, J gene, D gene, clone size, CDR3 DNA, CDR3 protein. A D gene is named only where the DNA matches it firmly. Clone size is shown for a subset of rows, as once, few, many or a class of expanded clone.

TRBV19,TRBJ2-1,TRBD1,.,TGTGCCAGCAGGGGGCTTTACAATGAGCAGTTCTTC,CASRGLYNEQFF
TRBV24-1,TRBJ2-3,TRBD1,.,TGTGCCACCAGTGCCGCCGACAGGGGTAGAACAGATACGCAGTATTTT,CATSAADRGRTDTQYF
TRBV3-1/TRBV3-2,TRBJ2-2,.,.,TGTGCCAGCAGCCAAGGACAGGCGAACACCGGGGAGCTGTTTTTT,CASSQGQANTGELFF
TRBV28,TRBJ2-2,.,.,TGTGCCAGCAGTCCGGGACAACTCACCGGGGAGCTGTTTTTT,CASSPGQLTGELFF
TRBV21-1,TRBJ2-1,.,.,TGTGCCAGCAGCAAAGAGGCGCCCGGGTGGGCCTACAATGAGCAGTTCTTC,CASSKEAPGWAYNEQFF
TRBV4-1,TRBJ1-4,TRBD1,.,TGCGCCAGCAGCCCGGGACAGTTAAATGAAAAACTGTTTTTT,CASSPGQLNEKLFF
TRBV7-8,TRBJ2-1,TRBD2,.,TGTGCCAGCAGCTCTATACCGGGACTAGCGAACTACAATGAGCAGTTCTTC,CASSSIPGLANYNEQFF
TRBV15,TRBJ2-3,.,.,TGTGCCACCAGCAGAGATTTGTTACTTCGCACAGATACGCAGTATTTT,CATSRDLLLRTDTQYF
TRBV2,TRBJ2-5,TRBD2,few,TGTGCAGCGAGCGGGGGATTCCGGGAGACCCAGTACTTC,CAASGGFRETQYF
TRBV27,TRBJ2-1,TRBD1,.,TGTGCCAGCAGCCCGGACAGGGGGTTCGACAATGAGCAGTTCTTC,CASSPDRGFDNEQFF
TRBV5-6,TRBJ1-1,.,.,TGTGCCAGCAGCTTGGGTCTTAACACTGAAGCTTTCTTT,CASSLGLNTEAFF
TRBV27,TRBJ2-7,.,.,TGTGCCAGCAGTAGACAGTTTTCGTCCTACGAGCAGTACTTC,CASSRQFSSYEQYF
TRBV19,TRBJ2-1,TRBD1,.,TGTGCCAGTAGTGACCCTCGGGACAGGGGCTACAATGAGCAGTTCTTC,CASSDPRDRGYNEQFF
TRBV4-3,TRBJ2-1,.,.,TGCGCCAGCAGCCTCGAGGGGGGGCGAGGCAATGAGCAGTTCTTC,CASSLEGGRGNEQFF
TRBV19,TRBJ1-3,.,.,TGTGCCAGTAGTATGGAACAGTTCTCTGGAAACACCATATATTTT,CASSMEQFSGNTIYF
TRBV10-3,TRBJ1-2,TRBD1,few,TGTGCCATCAGTGTGACAGGGAACTATGGCTACACCTTC,CAISVTGNYGYTF
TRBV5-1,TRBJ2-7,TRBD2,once,TGCGCCAGCAGCTTGGAATTAGCGGGGGGGCTGGTGTACTTC,CASSLELAGGLVYF
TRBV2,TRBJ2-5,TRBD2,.,TGTGCCAGCAGTGATCCTAGCGGGGGTTATCAAGAGACCCAGTACTTC,CASSDPSGGYQETQYF
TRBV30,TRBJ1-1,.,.,TGTGCCTGGAGAGGACTTACAACTGAAGCTTTCTTT,CAWRGLTTEAFF
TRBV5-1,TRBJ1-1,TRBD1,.,TGCGCCAGCAGCTCGCAGCCGACAGGGGACACTGAAGCTTTCTTT,CASSSQPTGDTEAFF
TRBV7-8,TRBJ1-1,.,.,TGTGCCAGCAGCTTGGGACAATATGAAGCTTTCTTT,CASSLGQYEAFF
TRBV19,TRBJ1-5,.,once,TGTGCCAGTAGTATAGATGTGGGGCAGGATCAGCCCCAGCATTTT,CASSIDVGQDQPQHF
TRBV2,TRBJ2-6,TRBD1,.,TGTGCCAGCACCGGGACAGTCGCCTCTGGGGCCAACGTCCTGACTTTC,CASTGTVASGANVLTF
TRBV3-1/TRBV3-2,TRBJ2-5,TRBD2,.,TGTGCCAGCAGCCCTCGCGGGGGAGCGAGCGGGCCAGAGACCCAGTACTTC,CASSPRGGASGPETQYF
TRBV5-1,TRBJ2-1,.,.,TGCGCCAGCAGCTTGATGGGGGGTTTTTACAATGAGCAGTTCTTC,CASSLMGGFYNEQFF
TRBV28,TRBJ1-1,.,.,TGTGCCAGCAGTTTATCGGGGGAAGCTTTCTTT,CASSLSGEAFF
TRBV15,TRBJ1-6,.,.,TGTGCCACCAGCAGAGAGGGGCGGGGCAGGGTCGATTCACCCCTCCACTTT,CATSREGRGRVDSPLHF
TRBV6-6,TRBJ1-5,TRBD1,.,TGTGCCAGCAGTTACTCTGAACAGGGGCAGCATTTT,CASSYSEQGQHF
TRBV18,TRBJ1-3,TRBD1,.,TGTGCCAGCGCCATTTACAGGGGGCCTGGAAACACCATATATTTT,CASAIYRGPGNTIYF
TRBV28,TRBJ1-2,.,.,TGTGCCAGCAGTCGCCCCGGACTTCTCTCCTCTAACTATGGCTACACCTTC,CASSRPGLLSSNYGYTF
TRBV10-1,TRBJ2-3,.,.,TGCGCCAGCAGTGACCTCTCGGATACGCAGTATTTT,CASSDLSDTQYF
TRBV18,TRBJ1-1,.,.,TGTGCCAGCTCACTTGGAGGCGGGGTAGTCGAAGCTTTCTTT,CASSLGGGVVEAFF
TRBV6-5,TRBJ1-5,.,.,TGTGCCAGCAGCCCCGGGACTGGAGGGTATCAGCCCCAGCATTTT,CASSPGTGGYQPQHF
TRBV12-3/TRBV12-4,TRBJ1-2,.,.,TGTGCCAGCAGAAGCAGGGAGGACTATGGCTACACCTTC,CASRSREDYGYTF
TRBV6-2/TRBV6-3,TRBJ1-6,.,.,TGTGCCAGCAGTTACCCCGGTTCACCCCTCCACTTT,CASSYPGSPLHF
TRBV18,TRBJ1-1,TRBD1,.,TGTGCCAGCTCACCGTACCAAGACAGGGGTATTCTGAACACTGAAGCTTTCTTT,CASSPYQDRGILNTEAFF
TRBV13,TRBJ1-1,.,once,TGTGCCAGCAGCTTAGGTTTTTCGGGGGGAGGGCCGCCGGGGAGAGCTTTCTTT,CASSLGFSGGGPPGRAFF
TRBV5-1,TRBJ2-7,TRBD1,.,TGCGCCAGCAGCCCGGGGACAGGGAACTACGAGCAGTACTTC,CASSPGTGNYEQYF
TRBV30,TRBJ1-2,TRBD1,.,TGTGCCTGGAGTGTACTCAGGGACAGGACCTTC,CAWSVLRDRTF
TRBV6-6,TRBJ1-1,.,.,TGTGCCAGCAGTTACGTCCAGGGTGAAGCTTTCTTT,CASSYVQGEAFF
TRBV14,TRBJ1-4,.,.,TGTGCCAGCAGCCAAGATCGGGGTCGTGTCGAAAAACTGTTTTTT,CASSQDRGRVEKLFF
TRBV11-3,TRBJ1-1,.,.,TGTGCCAGCAGCTTAAGGGGATCGGGCACTGAAGCTTTCTTT,CASSLRGSGTEAFF
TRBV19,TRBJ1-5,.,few,TGTGCCAGTAGTACGGACAGTTTGTTTAGCAATCAGCCCCAGCATTTT,CASSTDSLFSNQPQHF
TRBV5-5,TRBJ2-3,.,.,TGTGCCAGCAGCTTGGGGCAGGGGTTAGATACGCAGTATTTT,CASSLGQGLDTQYF
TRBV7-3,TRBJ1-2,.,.,TGTGCCAGCAGCGCATCGGCTCGGGGTGGCTACACCTTC,CASSASARGGYTF
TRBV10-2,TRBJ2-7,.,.,TGCGCCAGCAGTGAGACAGGCGACGAGCAGTACTTC,CASSETGDEQYF
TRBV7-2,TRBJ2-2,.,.,TGTGCCAGCAGCTTAGGGCGCAGGCCAAACCCCACCGGGGAGCTGTTTTTT,CASSLGRRPNPTGELFF
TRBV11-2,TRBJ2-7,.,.,TGTGCCAGCAGCGCAAAATACAGGGATGGCGAGCAGTACTTC,CASSAKYRDGEQYF
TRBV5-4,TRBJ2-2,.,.,TGTGCCAGCAGCTTTCAGGGAAACACCGGGGAGCTGTTTTTT,CASSFQGNTGELFF